One and the same sample provided the 3 T cell receptor beta chains below, sequenced in a study of T-cell memory formation after mild COVID-19. Each CDR3 protein is one row after TCRdb ran MiXCR on the 5' RACE reads. The profile shows 150,000 to 200,000 distinct CDR3 sequences, around 30% of them singletons. The sample taken for sequencing was PBMCs or a T cell subset sorted from them (not recorded which). These receptors came from an adult woman who had mild COVID-19 (a few samples of this study predate the infection). Cell type and time point are not known.

The chain uses TRBV5-6 and TRBJ2-7; a possible D gene is TRBD1 (5 bases). Germline V gives CDR1 SGHDT, CDR2 YYEEEE. The CDR3 runs 11 residues. V was cut by 7 bases and J by 4 bases, with 9 bases left in between. CDR3 region: CASFRVYEQYF. DNA for the CDR3: TGTGCCAGCTTCAGGGTTTACGAGCAGTACTTC.

The chain joins TRBV20-1 to TRBJ1-2, with TRBD1 matching over 9 bases. Trimming removed 4 bases from V and 4 bases from J; junction bases left unmatched: 4. The CDR3 runs 13 residues. Germline-derived CDR1 and CDR2 are DFQATT and SNEGSKA (reference sequence). The CDR3 sequence: CSATDRGPYGYTF. In nucleotides, the CDR3 is TGCAGTGCTACGGACAGGGGCCCCTATGGCTACACCTTC.

V and J are TRBV5-1 and TRBJ2-2; a weak D match, TRBD1 (5 bases). The V gene lost 4 bases and the J gene lost 4 bases, with 14 bases spanning the gap. The germline gives CDR1 SGHRS, CDR2 YFSETQ. This CDR3 is built from 15 residues. CDR3 sequence: CASSPKGLGTGELFF. The CDR3 DNA sequence: TGCGCCAGCAGCCCGAAGGGGCTTGGCACCGGGGAGCTGTTTTTT.